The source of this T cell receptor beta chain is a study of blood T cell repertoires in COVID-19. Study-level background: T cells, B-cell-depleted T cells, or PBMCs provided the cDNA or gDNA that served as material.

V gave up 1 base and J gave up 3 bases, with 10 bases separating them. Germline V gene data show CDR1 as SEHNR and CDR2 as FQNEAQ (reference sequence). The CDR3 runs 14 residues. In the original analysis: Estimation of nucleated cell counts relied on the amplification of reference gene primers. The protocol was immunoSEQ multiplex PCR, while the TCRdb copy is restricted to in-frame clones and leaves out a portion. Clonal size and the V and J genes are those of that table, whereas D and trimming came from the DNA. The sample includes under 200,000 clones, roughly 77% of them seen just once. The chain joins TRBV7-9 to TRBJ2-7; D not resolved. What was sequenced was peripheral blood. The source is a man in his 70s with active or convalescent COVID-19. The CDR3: CASSLGGSIYEQYF. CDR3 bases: TGTGCCAGCAGCTTAGGAGGATCGATCTACGAGCAGTACTTC.